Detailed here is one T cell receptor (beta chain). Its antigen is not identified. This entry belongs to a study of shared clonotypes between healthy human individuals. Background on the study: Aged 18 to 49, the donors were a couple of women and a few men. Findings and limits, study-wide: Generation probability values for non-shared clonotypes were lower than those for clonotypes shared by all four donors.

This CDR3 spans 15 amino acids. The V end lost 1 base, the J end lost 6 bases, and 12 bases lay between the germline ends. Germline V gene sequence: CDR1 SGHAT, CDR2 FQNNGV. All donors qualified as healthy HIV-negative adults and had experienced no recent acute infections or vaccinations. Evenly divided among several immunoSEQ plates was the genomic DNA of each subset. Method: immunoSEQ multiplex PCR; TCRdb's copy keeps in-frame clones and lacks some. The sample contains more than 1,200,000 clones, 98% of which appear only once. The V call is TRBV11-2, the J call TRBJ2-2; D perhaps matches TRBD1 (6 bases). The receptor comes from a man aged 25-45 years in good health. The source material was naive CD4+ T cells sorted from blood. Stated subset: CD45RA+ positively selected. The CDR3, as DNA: TGTGCCAGCAGCTTAGCCTACAGGGAGCCCGGGGAGCTGTTTTTT. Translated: CASSLAYREPGELFF.